Ten or more counts support the clone carrying this T cell receptor (beta chain). This specimen belongs to a study of beta chain features in type 1 diabetes. Since all of the isolated RNA was reverse transcribed, expressed TCRB transcripts were what got sequenced. TCRdb's table, derived via immunoSEQ multiplex PCR, lists solely in-frame clones and lacks some. The table records 250,000 to 400,000 clones, approximately 14% of them present only once. A sort by CD45RO/CCR7/CD25/CD127/CD95/CD27 yielded CD4+ naive, central memory, regulatory and stem cell-like memory cells. The CDR3 is 14 residues long. The trim removed 5 bases at V and 4 bases at J, leaving 5 bases unmatched. From germline, CDR1 is ENHRY and CDR2 SYGVKD.

The sample comprised central memory CD4+ T cells from blood. This TCR was recovered from a man under 40 in good health. V gene TRBV10-3 combines with J gene TRBJ1-1, with 9 bases matching TRBD1. The chain's CDR3 is CAISLGTGSTEAFF. Here the CDR3 DNA reads TGTGCCATCAGTCTAGGGACAGGGAGCACTGAAGCTTTCTTT.